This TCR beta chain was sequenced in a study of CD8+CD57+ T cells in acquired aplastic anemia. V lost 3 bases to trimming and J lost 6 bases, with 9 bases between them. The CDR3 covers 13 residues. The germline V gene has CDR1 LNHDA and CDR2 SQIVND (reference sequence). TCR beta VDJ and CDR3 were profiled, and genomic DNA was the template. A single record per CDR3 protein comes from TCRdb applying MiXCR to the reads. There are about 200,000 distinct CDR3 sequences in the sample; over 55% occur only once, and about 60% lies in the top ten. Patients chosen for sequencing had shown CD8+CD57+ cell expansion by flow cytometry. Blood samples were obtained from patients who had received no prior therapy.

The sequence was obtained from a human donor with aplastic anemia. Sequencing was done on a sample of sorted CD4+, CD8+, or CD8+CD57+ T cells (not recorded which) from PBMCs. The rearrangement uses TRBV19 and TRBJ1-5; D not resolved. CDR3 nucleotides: TGTGCCAGTAGTATGACTACCGGTCAGCCCCAGCATTTT. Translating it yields CASSMTTGQPQHF.